This T cell receptor (beta chain) appears in the sequencing data of a study of blood T cell repertoires in COVID-19 (dated by TCRdb to the early 2020s). For the wider study: Samples from collaborators originated in the United States, Italy and Spain and spanned both the acute and convalescent phases of COVID-19. A de-identified subject ID, COVID-19 status, age in years and sex were almost always included in the sample metadata. The material from the prospective study consisted of cDNA or gDNA derived from T cells, B-cell-depleted T cells, or PBMCs. The repertoires were made available in a free public database intended to serve as a resource for research on the immune response to SARS-CoV-2. Where available, HLA class I and class II types were obtained from metadata supplied by the sample provider rather than from assay-based typing. Samples came from the ongoing ImmuneRACE study (first 160 participants) plus 1,254 subjects from 6 global collaborators. Deeply sampled blood TCRbeta repertoires from subjects exposed to, actively infected with, or recovered from COVID-19 were included in the dataset.

One collaborating source in Seattle enrolled patients while the patients were actively infected and followed the patients over time throughout the course of disease. Each collaborating institution followed its own protocols to collect whole blood in K2EDTA tubes. For TCRbeta analysis, collaborator samples were shipped as frozen whole blood, as isolated PBMCs, or as DNA extracted from either sample type. The CDR1 and CDR2 encoded by the germline V gene (reference sequence) are MNHEY and SMNVEV. Counted from cysteine to phenylalanine, this CDR3 has 15 amino acids. The CDR3 DNA has 45 bases and is translated from base 1. V ends up 5 bases short and J 0 bases short, with an unmatched junction base count of 6. TCRbeta CDR3 regions were amplified from genomic DNA by means of the immunoSEQ Assay, a bias-controlled multiplex PCR. As for how the authors treated the data: Within the assay, amplification of reference gene primers was used to estimate how many nucleated cells each sample contained. Sequence reads were collapsed and filtered to measure the absolute abundance of every unique TCRbeta CDR3 rearrangement. Productive Simpson clonality was computed per sample as the square root of Simpson's diversity index over productive rearrangements. In TCRdb, the immuneACCESS table is reduced to in-frame sequences with V and J assigned. These tables do not hold every clone; where another copy was compared, an unresolved V gene accounts for under half, and the others remain unexplained. Clone size and V and J calls were adopted from that table, with D and trimming inferred from the DNA. This sample gives about 170,000 clones in total; approximately 80% of them show up just once. The ten top clones hold roughly 15% of the sample.

What the authors observed across the whole study: Clinical and demographic metadata were provided uncurated, with the amount varying by source and participant.

On this clone: It lacks a known antigen. There are no base qualities to consult, and no much larger clone falls within one base.

This clonotype was sampled from a woman between 65 and 79 years old with COVID-19, enrolled during active disease. Sequenced: peripheral blood. The chain uses TRBV27 and TRBJ1-1; 7 junctional bases match TRBD1. The DNA sequence is given as TGTGCCAGCAGTAGACAGGGCCCCATGAACACTGAAGCTTTCTTT. It encodes CASSRQGPMNTEAFF.